This TCR beta chain was found in a study of T-cell memory formation after mild COVID-19. Germline V lookup: CDR1 SGHAT, CDR2 FQNNGV. V was pared by 1 base and J by 6 bases, with 14 bases between. The CDR3 spans 15 residues. 5'RACE primed from the constant segment yielded TCR alpha and TCR beta cDNA libraries bearing sample barcodes and UMIs. One entry per CDR3 protein results from TCRdb running MiXCR on the 5' RACE reads. The sample gives roughly 300,000 distinct CDR3 sequences, roughly an eighth of which show up once; about 20% is in the top ten. Regarding the study as a whole: Clones that shrank (day 15 to 85) were balanced CD4/CD8, whereas later expanders leaned CD4+. Contracting CD4+ clones lay largely in CM and EM, with CD8+ ones residing in EMRA.

This clonotype has more than one count but fewer than ten. The antigen is unknown. The sample was PBMCs or a T cell subset sorted from them (not recorded which). The TCR comes from a man between 18 and 29 years old who had mild COVID-19 (a few samples of this study predate the infection). Cell type and time point are not known. The rearrangement links TRBV11-2 to TRBJ2-3; D is unresolved. CDR3 nucleotides: TGTGCCAGCAGCTTAGGAGACCCGCTTTTGGATACGCAGTATTTT. Amino acid sequence: CASSLGDPLLDTQYF.